The clone carrying this T cell receptor beta chain turned up a few times. This entry belongs to a study of T cells after yellow fever vaccination. The CDR3 sequence is 14 residues long. Trimming stripped 10 bases from V and 0 bases from J, with 14 bases between. Germline V gene sequence: CDR1 MNHNS, CDR2 SASEGT. As TCR cDNA was made by 5'RACE template switching, a universal primer site and UMIs were added. TCRdb processed the 5' RACE reads anew with MiXCR; each CDR3 protein has one entry. The table shows approximately 510,000 distinct CDR3 sequences, with 21% occurring only once. This TCR came from a young man who received the YFV17D yellow fever vaccine. The V call is TRBV6-1, the J call TRBJ2-3, with a weak D call TRBD2 (6 bases). Sequences were derived from PBMCs, sampled 20 to 25 days after the first yellow fever vaccination. Written as DNA, the CDR3 is TGTGCCACTACGGCTAGCGCAAGCACAGATACGCAGTATTTT. It is translated as CATTASASTDTQYF.